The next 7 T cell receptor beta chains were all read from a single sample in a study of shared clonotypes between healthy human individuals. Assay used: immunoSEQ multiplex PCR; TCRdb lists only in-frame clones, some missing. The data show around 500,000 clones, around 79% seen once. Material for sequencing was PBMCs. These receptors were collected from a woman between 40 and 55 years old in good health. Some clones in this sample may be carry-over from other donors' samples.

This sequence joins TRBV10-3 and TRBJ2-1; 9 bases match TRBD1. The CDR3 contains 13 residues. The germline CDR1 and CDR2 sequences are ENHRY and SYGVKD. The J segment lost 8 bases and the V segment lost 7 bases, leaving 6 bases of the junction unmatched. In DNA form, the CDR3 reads TGTGCCATCACGAACCGGGACAGGGATGAGCAGTTCTTC. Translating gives CAITNRDRDEQFF.

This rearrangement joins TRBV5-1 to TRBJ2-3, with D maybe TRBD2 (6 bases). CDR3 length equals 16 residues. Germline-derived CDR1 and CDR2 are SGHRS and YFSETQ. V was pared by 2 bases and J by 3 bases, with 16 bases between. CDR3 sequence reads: CASSLTGGRGTDTQYF. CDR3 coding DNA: TGCGCCAGCAGCTTAACCGGGGGTAGAGGTACAGATACGCAGTATTTT.

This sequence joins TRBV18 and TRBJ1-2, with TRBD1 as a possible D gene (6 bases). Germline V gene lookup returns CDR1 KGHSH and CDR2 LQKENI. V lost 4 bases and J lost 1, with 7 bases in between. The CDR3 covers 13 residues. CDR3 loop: CASSRGHNYGYTF. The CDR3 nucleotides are TGTGCCAGCTCACGGGGGCATAACTATGGCTACACCTTC.

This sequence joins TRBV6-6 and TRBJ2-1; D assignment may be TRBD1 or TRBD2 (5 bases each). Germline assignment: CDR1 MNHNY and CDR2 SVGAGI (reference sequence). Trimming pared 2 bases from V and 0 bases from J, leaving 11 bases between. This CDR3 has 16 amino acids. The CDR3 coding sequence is TGTGCCAGCAGTTACCTGTGGGGGAGCTCCTACAATGAGCAGTTCTTC. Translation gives CASSYLWGSSYNEQFF.

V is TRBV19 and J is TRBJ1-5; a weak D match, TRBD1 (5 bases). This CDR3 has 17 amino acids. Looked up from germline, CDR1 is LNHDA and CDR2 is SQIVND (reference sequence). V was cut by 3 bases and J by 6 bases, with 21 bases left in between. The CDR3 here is CASSITIGTPGGQPQHF. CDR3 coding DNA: TGTGCCAGTAGTATTACAATCGGAACCCCGGGGGGTCAGCCCCAGCATTTT.

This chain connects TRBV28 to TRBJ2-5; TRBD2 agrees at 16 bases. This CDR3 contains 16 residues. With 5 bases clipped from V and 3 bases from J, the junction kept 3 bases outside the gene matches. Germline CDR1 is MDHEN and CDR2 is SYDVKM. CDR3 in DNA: TGTGCCAGCAGTGTCGGGACTAGCGGGAGGGAAGAGACCCAGTACTTC. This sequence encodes CASSVGTSGREETQYF.

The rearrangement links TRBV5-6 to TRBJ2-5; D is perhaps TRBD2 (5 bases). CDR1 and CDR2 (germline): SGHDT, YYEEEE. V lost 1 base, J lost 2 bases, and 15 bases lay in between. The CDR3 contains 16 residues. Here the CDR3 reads CASSLFVRTLQETQYF. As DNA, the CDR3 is TGTGCCAGCAGCTTGTTTGTCAGGACTCTTCAAGAGACCCAGTACTTC.